The subject of this entry is one TCR beta chain. Its antigen remains unidentified. These data belong to a study of T cell responses to AZD1222 COVID-19 vaccine. Unmatched junction bases numbered 9, after V lost 5 bases and J lost 0 bases. There are 17 residues in the CDR3. Germline V gene data show CDR1 as SGHVS and CDR2 as FNYEAQ. Findings of the study overall: Baseline antibody screening turned up just a handful of seropositive AZD1222 recipients. Clonal diversity may have been underestimated in mostly white British donors.

This table comes from immunoSEQ multiplex PCR, and its TCRdb copy is limited to in-frame clones, with some not included. The sample has 90,000 to 150,000 clones, around 89% seen once. This material consisted of peripheral blood, taken 28 days after the second AZD1222 dose. The genes are TRBV7-6 and TRBJ1-3; 8 nucleotides agree with TRBD1. The sequence was collected from an adult who received the AZD1222 COVID-19 vaccine. In DNA form, the CDR3 reads TGTGCCAGCAGCCCTCTAAGGACAGGGCCCTCTGGAAACACCATATATTTT. It yields the protein CASSPLRTGPSGNTIYF.